This T cell receptor (beta chain) was found in a study of shared clonotypes between healthy human individuals (TCRdb year 2020). Study-level background: Three men and two women, aged 18 to 49 years, made up the cohort. To increase sequencing depth and limit assay-specific biases, TCR repertoire library preparation and sequencing were carried out by different laboratories using diverse techniques. Each donor's leukapheresis produced roughly between roughly 0.94 and 9.5 billion PBMCs. Per donor, three plates each were used for CD4 naive and CD4 memory, two for CD8 naive, and one for CD8 memory. To estimate repertoire size and how much clonotype sharing occurs between individuals, the study deeply sequenced the blood TCR repertoires of roughly 5 healthy adults.

There are 18 amino acids in the CDR3, from cysteine to phenylalanine inclusive. The only DNA kept is the CDR3, 54 bases in frame from the first base. V was cut back by 3 bases and J by 4 bases, leaving a gap of 24 bases between them. In the germline V gene (reference sequence), CDR1 corresponds to MNHEY and CDR2 to SMNVEV. The donors were healthy, HIV-negative adults who had no recently reported acute infections or vaccinations. All donors were Caucasian adults living in Nashville, Tennessee, USA. CD4+ T cells were enriched by magnetic negative selection; naive cells were then positively selected on CD45RA, and the negative fraction formed the memory subset. Blood was obtained by leukapheresis, after which PBMCs were separated by Ficoll-Histopaque density gradient centrifugation and cryopreserved in liquid nitrogen vapor phase. Purity and quantity of every magnetically sorted T cell population were checked by analytical flow cytometry. Genomic DNA was isolated from every sorted fraction and measured by UV absorbance on a Nanodrop 2000c.

Broader findings and caveats from the paper: Because the study included a small number of donors, the genetic and exposure-history diversity represented was limited. Rarefaction of sorted-subset datasets indicated incomplete sequencing despite the large sequencing depth. Based on pairwise subsampling, the degree of clonotype sharing among donors was expected to be affected by sequencing depth. Sampling was restricted to blood, and TCR repertoires in tissue are likely to differ from TCR repertoires in blood. Naive subsets generally had larger estimated clonotype richness than memory subsets did. When four donors were compared, the shared fraction of clonotypes was 5% to 6.5% for naive CD4, about 4% for naive CD8, 2.3% for memory CD4, and under 0.5% for memory CD8. Higher generation probabilities were observed for clonotypes shared by all four sorted-subset donors than for non-shared clonotypes.

This clone was seen once. Its antigen target is currently unknown. No much larger clone is present one base from it, and per-base qualities are unavailable. Using the deep immunoSEQ assay, multiplex PCR amplified TCR CDR3 regions from genomic DNA. Extracted genomic DNA from each cell subset was distributed evenly across all wells of several immunoSEQ 96-well plates, and each plate was treated as a replicate. For sorted subsets, 200 to 250 ng genomic DNA, equal to 30,000 or so T cell genomes, was loaded into each replicate PCR. Purified libraries were measured with a Qubit 3.0 fluorometer, size-checked on a Bioanalyzer 2100, and measured again with the KAPA Library Quantification kit. Each immunoSEQ 96-well plate was sequenced on its own single-read 150-cycle Illumina NextSeq 550 flow cell. In the authors' own workflow: Because the immunoSEQ output held only junctional sequences and lacked quality scores, the filtering could not match the filtering applied to full-length reads. To assign V/J genes and CDR3, sequences were annotated using PyIR, a Python wrapper for IgBLAST v1.9, with IMGT germline references. Reads with weak V/J assignments (E-value above 1e-6), missing CDR3, stop codons, out-of-frame junctions, or ambiguous translated residues were removed. V3J clonotypes were defined as sequences sharing an identical inferred V gene, J gene, and CDR3 amino acid sequence. Percentage overlap between repertoires was calculated by dividing the number of shared unique clonotypes by the size of the smaller repertoire. Richness of each repertoire was evaluated using RTK rarefaction, the Chao1 estimator, and Recon v2.1 estimates of unobserved clonotypes. For all TCRbeta clonotypes obtained by the gDNA method from a handful of donors, generation probabilities were computed with OLGA. Entries here come from immuneACCESS through TCRdb and include only in-frame sequences with V and J called. Some clones fail to appear in such tables; in the studies checked, an unresolved V gene covers under half of the shortfall, and the cause of the remainder is unknown. Clonal size and the V and J genes are those of that table, whereas D and trimming came from the DNA. The sample table contains 2 million to 2.5 million clones; only one count was recorded for about nine tenths of them. Around 0.38% of the sample lies in the top ten.

Here the chain combines TRBV27 and TRBJ1-1; the D gene is perhaps TRBD1, on 5 matching bases. What was sequenced was naive CD4+ T cells from PBMCs. In the paper's terms, the cell subset or site label means: CD45RA+ positively selected. This clonotype originated in a man between 18 and 35 years old in good health. Some clones in this sample may be carry-over from other donors' samples. The nucleotides read TGTGCCAGCAGTTTGATACCCCAACCGGGACCCCTTGGCACTGAAGCTTTCTTT. It codes for CASSLIPQPGPLGTEAFF.